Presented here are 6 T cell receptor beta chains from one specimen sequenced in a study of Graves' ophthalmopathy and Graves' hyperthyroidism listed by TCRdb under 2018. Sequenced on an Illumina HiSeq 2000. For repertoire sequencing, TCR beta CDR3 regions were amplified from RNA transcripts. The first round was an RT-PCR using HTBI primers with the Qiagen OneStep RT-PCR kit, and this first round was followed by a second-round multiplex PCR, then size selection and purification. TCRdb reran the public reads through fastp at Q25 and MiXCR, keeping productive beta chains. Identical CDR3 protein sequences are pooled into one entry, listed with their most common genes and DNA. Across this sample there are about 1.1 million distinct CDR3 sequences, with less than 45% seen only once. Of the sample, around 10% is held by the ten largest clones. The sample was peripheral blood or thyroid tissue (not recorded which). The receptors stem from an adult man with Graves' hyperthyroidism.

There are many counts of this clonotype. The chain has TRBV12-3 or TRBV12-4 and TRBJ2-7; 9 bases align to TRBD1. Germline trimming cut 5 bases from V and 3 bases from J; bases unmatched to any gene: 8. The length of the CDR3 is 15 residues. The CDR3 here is CASSRRGGQGYEQYF. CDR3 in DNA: TGTGCCAGCAGTCGAAGGGGGGGACAGGGCTACGAGCAGTACTTC.

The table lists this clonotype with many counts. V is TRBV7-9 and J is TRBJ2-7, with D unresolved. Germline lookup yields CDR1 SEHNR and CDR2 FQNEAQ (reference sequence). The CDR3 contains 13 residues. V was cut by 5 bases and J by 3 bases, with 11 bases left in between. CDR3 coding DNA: TGTGCCAGCAGCGCTGAGCCACGCTACGAGCAGTACTTC. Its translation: CASSAEPRYEQYF.

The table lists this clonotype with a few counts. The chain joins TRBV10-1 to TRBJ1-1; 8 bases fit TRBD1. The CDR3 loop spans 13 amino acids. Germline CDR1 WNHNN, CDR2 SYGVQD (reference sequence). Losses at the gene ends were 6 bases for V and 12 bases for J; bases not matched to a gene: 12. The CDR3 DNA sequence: TGCGCCAGCAGAGCCGACAGGGGAGGGCTGACTTTCTTT. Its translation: CASRADRGGLTFF.

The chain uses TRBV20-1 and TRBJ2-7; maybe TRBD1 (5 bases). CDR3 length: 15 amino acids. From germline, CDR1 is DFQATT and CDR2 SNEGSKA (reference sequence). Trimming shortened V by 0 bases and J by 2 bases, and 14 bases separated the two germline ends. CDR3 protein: CSARDYGAGTYEQYF. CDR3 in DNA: TGCAGTGCTAGAGATTATGGGGCAGGCACCTACGAGCAGTACTTC.

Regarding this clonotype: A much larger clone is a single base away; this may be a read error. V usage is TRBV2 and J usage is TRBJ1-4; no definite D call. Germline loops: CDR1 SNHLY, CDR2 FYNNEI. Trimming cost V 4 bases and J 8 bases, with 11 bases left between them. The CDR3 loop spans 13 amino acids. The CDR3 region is CASSVGSEEKLFF. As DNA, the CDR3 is TGTGCCAGCAGTGTGGGTTCCGAGGAAAAACTGTTTTTT.

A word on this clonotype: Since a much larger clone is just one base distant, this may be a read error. The CDR3 nucleotides are TGTGCCAGCAGCGCCGGACGGAGGGGTAATGAAAAACTGTTTTTT. Its protein is CASSAGRRGNEKLFF. The rearrangement joins TRBV9 to TRBJ1-4, with a possible D match to TRBD1 (5 bases). The V end lost 3 bases, the J end lost 4 bases, and 13 bases lay between the germline ends. CDR1 is SGDLS, CDR2 YYNGEE, per germline. This CDR3 has 15 residues.